The 12 T cell receptor beta chains below all came from one sample that was sequenced in a study of early T cells in non-severe SARS-CoV-2 infection. In TCRdb, the 5' RACE reads were re-called with MiXCR into one record per CDR3 protein. Of tens of thousands of distinct CDR3 sequences listed, about 6.5% are singletons. The sample here was whole blood, taken at baseline. These receptors were taken from an adult who was a healthcare worker with PCR-confirmed SARS-CoV-2 infection or an uninfected control (not recorded which).

This clonotype showed up just once. The CDR3 is CASSQESGGREQYF. CDR3 nucleotides: TGTGCCAGCAGCCAAGAATCGGGGGGGCGCGAGCAGTACTTC. The rearrangement links TRBV4-2 to TRBJ2-7; the match to TRBD2 covers 8 bases. The CDR3 runs to 14 residues. Looked up from germline, CDR1 is LGHNA and CDR2 is YNFKEQ. Germline trimming cut 0 bases from V and 6 bases from J; bases unmatched to any gene: 4.

This clonotype was recorded a few times. The CDR3 sequence: CSVEEDNDSPLHF. CDR3 in DNA: TGCAGCGTTGAAGAGGACAATGATTCACCCCTCCACTTT. The rearrangement links TRBV29-1 to TRBJ1-6, with D maybe TRBD1 (5 bases). Deletions cut 0 bases from V and 8 bases from J, with 8 bases between. CDR1 is SQVTM and CDR2 is ANQGSEA in the germline V gene. The CDR3 contains 13 residues.

CDR3 sequence: CASSLLAVTDTQYF. The DNA for the CDR3 is TGTGCCAGCAGTTTACTGGCCGTGACAGATACGCAGTATTTT. This sequence joins TRBV28 and TRBJ2-3, with unresolved D. The CDR3 length is 14 residues. CDR1 and CDR2 (germline): MDHEN, SYDVKM. V was pared by 2 bases and J by 3 bases, with 9 bases between. The whole variable domain, remainder taken from reference TRBV28 and TRBJ2-3, is DVKVTQSSRYLVKRTGEKVFLECVQDMDHENMFWYRQDPGLGLRLIYFSYDVKMKEKGDIPEGYSVSREKKERFSLILESASTNQTSMYLCASSLLAVTDTQYFGPGTRLTVL.

Ten or more counts support this clonotype. The gene calls are TRBV6-2 or TRBV6-3 and TRBJ1-2, with no clear D. The germline V and J ends were trimmed by 0 bases and 8 bases, with 10 bases remaining between them. The CDR3 is made up of 13 amino acids. Per germline, CDR1 MNHEY and CDR2 SVGEGT. CDR3 in DNA: TGTGCCAGCAGTTACTCGACCCTACAGGGCTACACCTTC. Protein product: CASSYSTLQGYTF.

This clonotype was detected ten times or more. J is TRBJ2-3 and V is TRBV2, with D tentatively TRBD2 (5 bases). Germline V CDR1 and CDR2: SNHLY, FYNNEI. The CDR3 spans 14 residues. Trimming removed 6 bases at V and 0 bases at J, with 10 bases between. Here the CDR3 reads CASRDSTSTDTQYF. The CDR3 nucleotides are TGTGCCAGCAGGGACTCTACAAGCACAGATACGCAGTATTTT.

This clonotype was detected many times. This chain connects TRBV6-6 to TRBJ2-1; 10 bases map to TRBD2. With 10 bases clipped from V and 7 bases from J, the junction kept 13 bases outside the gene matches. Looked up from germline, CDR1 is MNHNY and CDR2 is SVGAGI (reference sequence). The CDR3 spans 15 residues. The CDR3 coding sequence is TGTGCCATCCTAGTGAGGGCTAGCGGGGGAAATGAGCAGTTCTTC. Translation: CAILVRASGGNEQFF.

The CDR3: CASSHHSRGPNEQYF. CDR3 nucleotide sequence: TGCGCCAGCAGCCATCATTCGAGGGGTCCCAACGAGCAGTACTTC. The chain uses TRBV4-3 and TRBJ2-7; the D gene could be TRBD1 or TRBD2 (5 bases each). Trimming shortened V by 3 bases and J by 5 bases, and 17 bases separated the two germline ends. The CDR3 runs 15 residues. The germline gives CDR1 LGHNA, CDR2 YSLEER.

This clonotype has only a few counts. The chain uses TRBV29-1 and TRBJ2-7; 8 nucleotides match TRBD1. The CDR3 covers 14 residues. V dropped 5 bases and J dropped 2; count of bases not matched to a gene: 8. Germline CDR1 SQVTM, CDR2 ANQGSEA. CDR3 DNA sequence: TGCAGCGTTACCGGGGGACAGGTAGCCTACGAGCAGTACTTC. Translating it yields CSVTGGQVAYEQYF.

This clonotype was observed many times. The J gene is TRBJ2-7, the V gene TRBV12-3 or TRBV12-4; 8 bases map to TRBD1. Unmatched junction bases numbered 7, after V lost 5 bases and J lost 1 base. CDR3 length equals 15 residues. DNA for the CDR3: TGTGCCAGCAGTCTCCACAGGGGGGCTTCCTACGAGCAGTACTTC. This encodes CASSLHRGASYEQYF.

The rearrangement uses TRBV4-3 and TRBJ2-2, with D maybe TRBD1 (7 bases). V dropped 5 bases and J dropped 3 bases, with 13 bases sitting between them. Germline V lookup: CDR1 LGHNA, CDR2 YSLEER. The CDR3 has 15 amino acids. The CDR3 bases are TGCGCCAGCAGCGGAGGGGGCTTAGACACCGGGGAGCTGTTTTTT. This gives the protein CASSGGGLDTGELFF.

The table lists this clonotype with a few counts. The V and J genes are TRBV7-8 and TRBJ2-7; 7 positions agree with TRBD2. Germline V gene sequence: CDR1 SGHVS, CDR2 FQNEAQ. The CDR3 contains 14 residues. The ends lost 6 bases at V and 2 bases at J; junction bases unmatched: 7. CDR3 bases: TGTGCCAGCAGTGTGACTAGCCTAGCCTACGAGCAGTACTTC. Protein: CASSVTSLAYEQYF.

The sample holds many counts of this clonotype. CDR3 protein: CASRPPGDSYEQYF. DNA for the CDR3: TGTGCAAGTCGCCCACCGGGGGACTCCTACGAGCAGTACTTC. The V call is TRBV12-2, the J call TRBJ2-7; the table's D call, TRBD1, has no DNA check behind it. TRBV12-2 is assigned pseudogene status. The CDR3 extends over 14 amino acids.